The subject of this entry is one T cell receptor (beta chain). Its antigen is still unknown. Sequence at one end of the junction differs from germline and may be a read error. These data originate in a study of cytomegalovirus exposure and HLA in healthy donors. The CDR3 contains 11 residues. The germline gives CDR1 GTSNPN, CDR2 SVGIG (reference sequence). PCR primers comprised 60 Vbeta and 13 Jbeta primers. The data were produced by immunoSEQ multiplex PCR, yet TCRdb's version contains in-frame clones alone and is incomplete. Of some 150,000 clones in the sample, about 80% were seen once. Study-level points and caveats: Rarity characterized most TCR sequences, yet some public TCRs appeared in many donors.

The origin of this receptor is a man aged 40-49 years in good health and CMV-seronegative. The chain is built from TRBV30 and TRBJ2-4; 8 bases are shared with TRBD1. Sequencing was performed on PBMCs. CDR3 in amino acids: CAWGTGNSQYF. DNA for the CDR3: TGTGCCTGGGGGACAGGAAACAGTCAGTACTTC. Using reference TRBV30 and TRBJ2-4 for the parts outside the CDR3, the full variable domain is SQTIHQWPATLVQPVGSPLSLECTVEGTSNPNLYWYRQAAGRGLQLLFYSVGIGQISSEVPQNLSASRPQDRQFILSSKKLLLSDSGFYLCAWGTGNSQYFGAGTRLSVL.